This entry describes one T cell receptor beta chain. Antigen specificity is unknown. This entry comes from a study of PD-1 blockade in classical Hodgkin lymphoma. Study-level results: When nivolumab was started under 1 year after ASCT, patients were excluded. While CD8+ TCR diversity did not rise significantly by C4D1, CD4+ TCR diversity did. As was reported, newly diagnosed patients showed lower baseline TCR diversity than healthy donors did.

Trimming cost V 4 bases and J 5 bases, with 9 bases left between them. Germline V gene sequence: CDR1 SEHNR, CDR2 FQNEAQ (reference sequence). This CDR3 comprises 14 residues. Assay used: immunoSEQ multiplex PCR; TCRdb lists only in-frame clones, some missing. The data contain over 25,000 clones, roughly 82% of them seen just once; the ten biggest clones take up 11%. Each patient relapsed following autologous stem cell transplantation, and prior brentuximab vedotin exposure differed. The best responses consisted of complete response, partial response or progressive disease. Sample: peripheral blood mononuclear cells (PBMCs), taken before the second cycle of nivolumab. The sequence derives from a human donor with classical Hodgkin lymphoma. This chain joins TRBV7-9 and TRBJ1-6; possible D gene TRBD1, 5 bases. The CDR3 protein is CASSSTVDNSPLHF. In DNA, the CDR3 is TGTGCCAGCAGCTCGACAGTAGATAATTCACCCCTCCACTTT.